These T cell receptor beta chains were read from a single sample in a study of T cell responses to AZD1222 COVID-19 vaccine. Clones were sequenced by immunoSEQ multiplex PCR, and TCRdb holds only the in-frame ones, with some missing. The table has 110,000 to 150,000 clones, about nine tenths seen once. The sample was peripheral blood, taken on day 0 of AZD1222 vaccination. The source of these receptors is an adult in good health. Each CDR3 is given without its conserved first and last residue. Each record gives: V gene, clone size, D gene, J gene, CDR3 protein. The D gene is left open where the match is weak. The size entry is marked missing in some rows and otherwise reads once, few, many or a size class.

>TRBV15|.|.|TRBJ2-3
ATSRVGRDTDTQY
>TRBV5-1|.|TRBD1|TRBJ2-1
ASSPQGINNEQF
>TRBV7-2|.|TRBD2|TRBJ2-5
ASSFGLAGETQY
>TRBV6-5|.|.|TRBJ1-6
ASSYLDYNSPLH
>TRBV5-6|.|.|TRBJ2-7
ASSPRFLDRKPYEQY
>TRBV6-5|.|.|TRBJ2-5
ASSRTRETQY
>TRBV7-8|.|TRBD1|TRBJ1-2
ASTRGDSRDRLLGGYT
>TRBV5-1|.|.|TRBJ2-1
ASSLGAVLYNEQF
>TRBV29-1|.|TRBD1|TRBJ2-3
SVRQGGTDTQY
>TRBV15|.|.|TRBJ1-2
ATSRDANYGYT
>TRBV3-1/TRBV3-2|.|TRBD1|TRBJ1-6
ASRPPGGGRDSPLH
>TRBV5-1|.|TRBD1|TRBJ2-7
ASSRGKQGYPYEQY
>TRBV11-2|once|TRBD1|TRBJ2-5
ASSFGTVEAQY
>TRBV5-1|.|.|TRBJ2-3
ASSPPGGSDTQY
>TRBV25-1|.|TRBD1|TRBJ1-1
ASRSVPQGATEAF
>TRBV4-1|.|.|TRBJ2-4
ASSPVSGTNKNIQY